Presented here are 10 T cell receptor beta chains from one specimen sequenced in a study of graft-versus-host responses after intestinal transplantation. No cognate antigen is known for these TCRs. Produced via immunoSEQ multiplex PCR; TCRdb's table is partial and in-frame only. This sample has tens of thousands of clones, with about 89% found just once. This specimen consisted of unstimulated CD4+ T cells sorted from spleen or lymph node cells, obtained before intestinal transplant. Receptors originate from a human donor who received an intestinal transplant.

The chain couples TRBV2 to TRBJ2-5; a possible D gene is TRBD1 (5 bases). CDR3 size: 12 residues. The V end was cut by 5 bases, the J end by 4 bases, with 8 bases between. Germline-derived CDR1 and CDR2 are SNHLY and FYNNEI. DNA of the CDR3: TGTGCCAGCAGTAGAGACAGAGAGACCCAGTACTTC. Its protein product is CASSRDRETQYF. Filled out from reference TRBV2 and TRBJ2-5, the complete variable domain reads EPEVTQTPSHQVTQMGQEVILRCVPISNHLYFYWYRQILGQKVEFLVSFYNNEISEKSEIFDDQFSVERPDGSNFTLKIRSTKLEDSAMYFCASSRDRETQYFGPGTRLLVL.

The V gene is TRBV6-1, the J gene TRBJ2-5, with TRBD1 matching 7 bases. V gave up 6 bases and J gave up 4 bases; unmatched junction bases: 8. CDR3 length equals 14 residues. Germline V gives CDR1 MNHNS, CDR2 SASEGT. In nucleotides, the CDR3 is TGTGCCAGCAGAACTGACAGGGCCCTAGAGACCCAGTACTTC. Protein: CASRTDRALETQYF.

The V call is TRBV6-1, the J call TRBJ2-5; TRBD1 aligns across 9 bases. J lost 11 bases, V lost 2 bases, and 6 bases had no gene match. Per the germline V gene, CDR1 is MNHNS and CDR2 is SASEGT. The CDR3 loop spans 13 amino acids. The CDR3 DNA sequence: TGTGCCAGCAGTGAAAGGGACAGGGAGGAGCAGTACTTC. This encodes CASSERDREEQYF.

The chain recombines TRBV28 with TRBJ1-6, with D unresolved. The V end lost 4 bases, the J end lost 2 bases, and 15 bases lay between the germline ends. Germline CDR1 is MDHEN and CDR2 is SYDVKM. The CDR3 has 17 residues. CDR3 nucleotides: TGTGCCAGCAGTTCGGCAGGCCTGATTACCTATAATTCACCCCTCCACTTT. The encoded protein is CASSSAGLITYNSPLHF.

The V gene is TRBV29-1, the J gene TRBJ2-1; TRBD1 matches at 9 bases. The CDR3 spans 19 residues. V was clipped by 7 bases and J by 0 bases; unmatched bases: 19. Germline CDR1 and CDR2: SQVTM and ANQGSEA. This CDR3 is CSAPGTGTGHLHSYNEQFF. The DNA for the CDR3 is TGCAGCGCACCCGGAACCGGGACAGGGCACCTGCACTCCTACAATGAGCAGTTCTTC.

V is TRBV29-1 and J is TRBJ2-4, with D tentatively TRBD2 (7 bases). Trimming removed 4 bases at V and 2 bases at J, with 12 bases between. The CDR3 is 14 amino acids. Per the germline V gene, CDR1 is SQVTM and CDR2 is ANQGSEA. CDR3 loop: CSVGEGGTKNIQYF. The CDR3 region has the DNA TGCAGCGTTGGGGAGGGGGGAACCAAAAACATTCAGTACTTC.

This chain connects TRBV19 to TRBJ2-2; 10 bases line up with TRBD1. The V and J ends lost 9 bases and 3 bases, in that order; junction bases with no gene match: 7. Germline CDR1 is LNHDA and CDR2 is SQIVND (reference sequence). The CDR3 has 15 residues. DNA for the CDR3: TGTGCCAGCAAAAGGGACAGGGGCGACACCGGGGAGCTGTTTTTT. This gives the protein CASKRDRGDTGELFF.

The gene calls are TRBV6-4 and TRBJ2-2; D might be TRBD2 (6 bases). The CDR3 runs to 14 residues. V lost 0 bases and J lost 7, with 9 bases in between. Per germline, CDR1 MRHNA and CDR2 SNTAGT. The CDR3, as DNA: TGTGCCAGCAGTGACTCGGAGGGCCACGGGGAGCTGTTTTTT. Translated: CASSDSEGHGELFF.

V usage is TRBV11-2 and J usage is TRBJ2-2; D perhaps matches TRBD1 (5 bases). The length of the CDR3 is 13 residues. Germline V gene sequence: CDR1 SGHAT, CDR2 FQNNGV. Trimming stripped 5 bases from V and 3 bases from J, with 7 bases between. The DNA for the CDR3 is TGTGCCAGCAGCCAGGGATACACCGGGGAGCTGTTTTTT. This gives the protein CASSQGYTGELFF.

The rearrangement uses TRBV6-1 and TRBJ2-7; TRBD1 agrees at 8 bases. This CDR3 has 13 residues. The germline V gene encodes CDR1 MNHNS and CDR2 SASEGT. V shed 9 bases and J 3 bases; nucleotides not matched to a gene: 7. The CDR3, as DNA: TGTGCCAGTAACAGACAGGGGTTCTACGAGCAGTACTTC. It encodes CASNRQGFYEQYF.